The clone carrying this T cell receptor (beta chain) was counted a few times. The antigen is undetermined. The data belong to a study of post-analysis software for immune sequencing data. CDR3 length: 12 residues. V dropped 4 bases and J dropped 8 bases, with 11 bases sitting between them. The TCR beta cDNA libraries contained unique molecular identifiers. Roughly 470,000 cDNA molecules came from 1 to 10 million T cells. From the PCR reads, TCRdb called clonotypes with MiXCR, one entry per CDR3 protein. The sample has some 370,000 distinct CDR3 sequences; around 37% are singletons. Study observations and caveats: Versus controls, multiple sclerosis patients showed significantly lower diversity (normalized Chao1). Pronounced co-clustering by F measure was evident among identically batched samples. Among four or five TRBV segments more frequent in patients than controls were TRBV5-6, TRBV5-1 and TRBV20-1.

This rearrangement joins TRBV12-3 or TRBV12-4 to TRBJ1-2; D may be TRBD1 (6 bases). The receptor was isolated from a girl under 18 with multiple sclerosis. What was sequenced was blood. The CDR3 nucleotides read TGTGCCAGCAGTTGGGGGACAACCGGCTACACCTTC. It yields the protein CASSWGTTGYTF.